A single sample is the source of the 19 T cell receptor beta chains below, sequenced in a study of T cells in tuberculosis. Thawed, overnight-rested PBMC were stained with GMM-loaded CD1B tetramer, viability dye and anti-CD3, then sorted. The CD1B tetramers carried C32 glucose monomycolate purified from Rhodococcus equi. Some clones are missing from TCRdb's copy, which holds only in-frame ones; the method was immunoSEQ multiplex PCR. The data show 55,000 to 70,000 clones, under 90% seen once. Sequencing was performed on CD1b-GMM tetramer-negative cells sorted from PBMCs. The origin of the receptors is an adult woman with latent tuberculosis.

The chain couples TRBV9 to TRBJ2-2; 11 nucleotides align to TRBD1. This CDR3 has 16 residues. V was clipped by 3 bases and J by 5 bases; unmatched bases: 6. Germline loops: CDR1 SGDLS, CDR2 YYNGEE. Here the CDR3 reads CASSGLGTGGTGELFF. The DNA for the CDR3 is TGTGCCAGCAGCGGGCTTGGGACAGGGGGGACCGGGGAGCTGTTTTTT.

The gene calls are TRBV7-9 and TRBJ1-3; tentatively, D is TRBD1 (6 bases). V lost 6 bases and J 4 bases, leaving 10 bases between the germline ends. The CDR3 sequence is 13 residues long. Germline V gene lookup returns CDR1 SEHNR and CDR2 FQNEAQ (reference sequence). The CDR3 here is CASRTTGGNTIYF. CDR3 nucleotide sequence: TGTGCCAGCAGAACGACAGGCGGAAACACCATATATTTT.

J is TRBJ2-1 and V is TRBV27; D is undetermined. The CDR3 consists of 14 residues. The ends were cut back, 3 bases at V and 8 bases at J, with 14 bases in the middle. The V gene's germline CDR1 is MNHEY and CDR2 SMNVEV (reference sequence). The DNA of the CDR3 is TGTGCCAGCAGTTTTAGTCGGAGATCCGATGAGCAGTTCTTC. It codes for CASSFSRRSDEQFF.

This chain uses TRBV19 with TRBJ1-3, with 7 bases identical to TRBD1. CDR1 LNHDA and CDR2 SQIVND come from the germline V gene (reference sequence). This CDR3 is 14 amino acids long. V gave up 3 bases and J gave up 8 bases; unmatched junction bases: 7. The CDR3 bases are TGTGCCAGTAGTATTAATGCAGGGGGGTACACCATATATTTT. It encodes CASSINAGGYTIYF.

The chain joins TRBV2 to TRBJ2-5; 7 bases are a match to TRBD1. The assigned J gene may be wrong: the sequence end matches TRBJ2-7 better. This CDR3 has 15 amino acids. Germline V CDR1 and CDR2: SNHLY, FYNNEI. CDR3 loop: CASSEEVGDSYEQYF. The DNA of the CDR3 is TGTGCCAGCAGTGAAGAGGTAGGGGACAGCTACGAGCAGTACTTC.

This clone has only a few counts. The chain employs TRBV10-3 and TRBJ2-7, with 8 bases aligning to TRBD2. V lost 0 bases, J lost 6 bases, and 4 bases stayed unmatched. This CDR3 spans 14 amino acids. Germline V CDR1 and CDR2: ENHRY, SYGVKD. CDR3: CAISESSAGGEQYF. Written as DNA, the CDR3 is TGTGCCATCAGTGAGTCATCCGCGGGAGGCGAGCAGTACTTC.

The chain recombines TRBV7-2 with TRBJ1-4; a possible D gene is TRBD1 (6 bases). This CDR3 contains 14 residues. Germline assignment: CDR1 SGHTA and CDR2 FQGNSA. Between the trimmed V and J ends, which lost 1 base and 7 bases, there was a span of 10 bases. CDR3 loop: CASSLGGGGEKLFF. The DNA of the CDR3 is TGTGCCAGCAGCTTAGGGGGGGGCGGTGAAAAACTGTTTTTT.

J is TRBJ1-1 and V is TRBV6-6, with D maybe TRBD1 (6 bases). This CDR3 is 12 amino acids long. CDR1 is MNHNY and CDR2 is SVGAGI in the germline V gene (reference sequence). Trimming cost V 6 bases and J 5 bases, with 10 bases left between them. This chain's CDR3 is CASSSRGTEAFF. The CDR3 DNA follows: TGTGCCAGCAGCTCCAGGGGTACTGAAGCTTTCTTT.

The V call is TRBV29-1, the J call TRBJ2-5; the match to TRBD2 covers 8 bases. With V trimmed by 3 bases and J by 1 base, 4 bases remained unmatched. Germline assignment: CDR1 SQVTM and CDR2 ANQGSEA. This CDR3 is 14 amino acids long. The CDR3 reads CSVESAGGQETQYF. CDR3 DNA sequence: TGCAGCGTTGAGTCGGCGGGGGGCCAAGAGACCCAGTACTTC.

The genes are TRBV5-1 and TRBJ2-1; 8 nucleotides agree with TRBD1. The CDR3 extends over 15 amino acids. V shed 5 bases, J shed 4 bases, and the junction held 8 bases outside the gene matches. CDR1 and CDR2 from the germline V gene are SGHRS and YFSETQ. In DNA form, the CDR3 reads TGCGCCAGCAGATCAGGGGGCGCGGGGTACAATGAGCAGTTCTTC. Protein product: CASRSGGAGYNEQFF.

The V call is TRBV28, the J call TRBJ1-4, with TRBD1 matching over 11 bases. Germline values: CDR1 MDHEN, CDR2 SYDVKM. There are 18 residues in the CDR3. V gave up 6 bases and J gave up 0 bases; unmatched junction bases: 9. DNA of the CDR3: TGTGCCAGCAGCTACAGTCTGGGACAGGGGGCAACTAATGAAAAACTGTTTTTT. Its protein is CASSYSLGQGATNEKLFF.

This chain links TRBV30 with TRBJ1-3, with TRBD1 matching 8 bases. The CDR3 covers 16 residues. Germline assignment: CDR1 GTSNPN and CDR2 SVGIG (reference sequence). The ends lost 4 bases at V and 7 bases at J; junction bases unmatched: 15. The CDR3 spells CAWNHVGTGVRNTIYF. CDR3 DNA sequence: TGTGCCTGGAACCACGTGGGGACAGGCGTTCGCAACACCATATATTTT.

The V gene is TRBV7-9, the J gene TRBJ1-6; 10 nucleotides match TRBD1. The germline V gene has CDR1 SEHNR and CDR2 FQNEAQ (reference sequence). The CDR3 extends over 16 amino acids. J lost 9 bases, V lost 5 bases, and 10 bases had no gene match. This CDR3 is CASSPVETGGVSPLHF. In DNA, the CDR3 is TGTGCCAGCAGCCCCGTGGAGACAGGGGGCGTTTCACCCCTCCACTTT.

The J gene is TRBJ2-1, the V gene TRBV6-1; D perhaps matches TRBD1 (5 bases). The CDR3 is made up of 12 amino acids. CDR1 MNHNS and CDR2 SASEGT come from the germline V gene. V dropped 7 bases and J dropped 9 bases, with 13 bases sitting between them. CDR3 bases: TGTGCCAGCAACGTAGTCCAGGGTGAGCAGTTCTTC. Its translation: CASNVVQGEQFF.

V is TRBV7-8 and J is TRBJ1-4; possibly TRBD1 for D (5 bases). V lost 6 bases to trimming and J lost 3 bases, with 14 bases between them. This CDR3 has 15 amino acids. Germline-derived CDR1 and CDR2 are SGHVS and FQNEAQ. The CDR3 bases are TGTGCCAGCAGTTCGTCGGGGGGGGCTAATGAAAAACTGTTTTTT. Protein sequence: CASSSSGGANEKLFF.

The chain carries TRBV5-5 and TRBJ1-5; D is uncertain. V was trimmed by 4 bases and J by 9 bases, leaving 14 bases between them. Germline V CDR1 and CDR2: SGHKS, YYEKEE (reference sequence). The CDR3 has 13 residues. CDR3 loop: CASSPEIGRPQHF. The DNA for the CDR3 is TGTGCCAGCAGCCCGGAGATAGGTCGGCCCCAGCATTTT.

The chain has TRBV19 and TRBJ1-5; 9 positions match TRBD1. Germline values: CDR1 LNHDA, CDR2 SQIVND (reference sequence). This CDR3 has 15 residues. V shed 9 bases, J shed 1 base, and the junction held 7 bases outside the gene matches. Here the CDR3 reads CASRPGTGSNQPQHF. As DNA, the CDR3 is TGTGCCAGCCGGCCGGGGACAGGGAGCAATCAGCCCCAGCATTTT.

V is TRBV6-5 and J is TRBJ2-7, with 7 bases that match TRBD2. The V gene's germline CDR1 is MNHEY and CDR2 SVGAGI. Trimming took 3 bases from V and 4 from J; bases not matched to a gene: 9. CDR3 size: 15 residues. CDR3 sequence reads: CASSYNPTGGYEQYF. The CDR3 DNA reads as TGTGCCAGCAGTTATAATCCGACCGGGGGGTACGAGCAGTACTTC.

The table lists this clone with a count of one. This chain connects TRBV2 to TRBJ2-7, with 11 positions matching TRBD1. V lost 6 bases, J lost 3 bases, and 4 bases stayed unmatched. Germline V CDR1 and CDR2: SNHLY, FYNNEI. The CDR3 consists of 14 residues. The CDR3 DNA sequence: TGTGCCAGCAGGCCGGGACAGGGGGACTACGAGCAGTACTTC. This sequence encodes CASRPGQGDYEQYF.